This T cell receptor beta chain was observed in a study of CD8 T cells in ankylosing spondylitis. Molecular-barcoded quantitative 5'-RACE produced these TCR beta libraries. One entry per CDR3 protein, called by TCRdb with MiXCR from the 5' RACE reads. The sample holds 250,000 to 350,000 distinct CDR3 sequences; about 20% are singletons and the top ten take 7.8%. Study-wide points: Disease-linked clones bore a CD8+ phenotype and were relatively rare in peripheral blood. Previously reported in reactive arthritis synovial fluid and blood were some of the motif variants. Among TCR beta sequences, a motif of under ten highly homologous variants appeared characteristic of ankylosing spondylitis blood.

On this clonotype itself: The antigen is undetermined.

The CDR3 is 13 residues long. Trimming stripped 5 bases from V and 0 bases from J, with 11 bases between. Per the germline V gene, CDR1 is SQVTM and CDR2 is ANQGSEA. The sequence was obtained from a male donor with ankylosing spondylitis or in good health (not recorded which). Sequencing was done on a sample of blood, either unsorted or a sorted T cell fraction (not recorded which). The gene calls are TRBV29-1 and TRBJ2-7; D may correspond to TRBD1 or TRBD2 (5 bases each). The CDR3, as DNA: TGCAGCGTTACTGAGGGGAGCTCCTACGAGCAGTACGTC. Protein: CSVTEGSSYEQYV.